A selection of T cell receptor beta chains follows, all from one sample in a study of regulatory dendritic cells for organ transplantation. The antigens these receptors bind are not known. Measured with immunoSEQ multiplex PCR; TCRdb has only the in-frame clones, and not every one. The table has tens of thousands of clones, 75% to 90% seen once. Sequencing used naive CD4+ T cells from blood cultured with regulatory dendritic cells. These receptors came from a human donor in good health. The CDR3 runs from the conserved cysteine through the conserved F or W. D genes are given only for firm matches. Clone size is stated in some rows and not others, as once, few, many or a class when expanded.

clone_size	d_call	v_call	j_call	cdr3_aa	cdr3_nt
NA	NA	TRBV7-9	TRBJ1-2	CASSPQTPGDGYTF	TGTGCCAGCAGCCCACAAACACCCGGCGATGGCTACACCTTC
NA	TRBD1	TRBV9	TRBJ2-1	CASSVGRTGFINEQFF	TGTGCCAGCAGCGTAGGTCGGACAGGGTTTATCAATGAGCAGTTCTTC
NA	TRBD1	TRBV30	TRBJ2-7	CASGQGAPYEQYF	TGTGCCTCAGGACAGGGGGCTCCCTACGAGCAGTACTTC
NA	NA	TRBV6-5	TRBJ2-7	CASRGTPGLSYEQYF	TGTGCCAGCAGAGGGACACCCGGTCTCTCCTACGAGCAGTACTTC
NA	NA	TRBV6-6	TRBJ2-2	CASSYRGAGTGELFF	TGTGCCAGCAGTTACCGGGGGGCGGGCACCGGGGAGCTGTTTTTT
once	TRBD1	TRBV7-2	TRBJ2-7	CASSLWLGTGSYEQYF	TGTGCCAGCAGTCTTTGGCTAGGGACAGGGTCCTACGAGCAGTACTTC
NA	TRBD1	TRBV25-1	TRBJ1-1	CASSGPGTGLPFTEAFF	TGTGCCAGCAGTGGCCCCGGGACAGGTTTACCGTTCACTGAAGCTTTCTTT
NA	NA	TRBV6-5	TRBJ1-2	CASRSTGQGYGYTF	TGTGCCAGCAGATCAACAGGACAAGGCTATGGCTACACCTTC
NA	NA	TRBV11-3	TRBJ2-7	CASSLRGYEQYF	TGTGCCAGCAGCTTACGAGGGTACGAGCAGTACTTC
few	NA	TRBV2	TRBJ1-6	CASRRQAPNSPLHF	TGTGCCAGCAGAAGACAGGCACCTAATTCACCCCTCCACTTT
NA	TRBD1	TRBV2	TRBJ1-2	CASSPDRGRRGYGYTF	TGTGCCAGCAGTCCGGACAGGGGGCGCAGGGGCTATGGCTACACCTTC
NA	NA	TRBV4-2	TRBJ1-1	CASSQVGTEAFF	TGTGCCAGCAGCCAAGTAGGGACAGAAGCTTTCTTT
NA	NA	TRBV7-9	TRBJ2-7	CASSLDPGPYEQYF	TGTGCCAGCAGCTTAGACCCCGGCCCCTACGAGCAGTACTTC
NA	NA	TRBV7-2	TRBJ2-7	CASSLYGTYEQYF	TGTGCCAGCAGCTTGTACGGTACCTACGAGCAGTACTTC
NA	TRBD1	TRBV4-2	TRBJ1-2	CASSQGQGAMSGYTF	TGTGCCAGCAGCCAGGGTCAGGGGGCGATGAGTGGCTACACCTTC
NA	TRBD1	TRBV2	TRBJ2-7	CASSEWRTGTYEQYF	TGTGCCAGCAGTGAATGGAGGACAGGGACATACGAGCAGTACTTC
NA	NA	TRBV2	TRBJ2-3	CASSPMTGLTDTQYF	TGTGCCAGCAGTCCCATGACAGGCCTCACAGATACGCAGTATTTT